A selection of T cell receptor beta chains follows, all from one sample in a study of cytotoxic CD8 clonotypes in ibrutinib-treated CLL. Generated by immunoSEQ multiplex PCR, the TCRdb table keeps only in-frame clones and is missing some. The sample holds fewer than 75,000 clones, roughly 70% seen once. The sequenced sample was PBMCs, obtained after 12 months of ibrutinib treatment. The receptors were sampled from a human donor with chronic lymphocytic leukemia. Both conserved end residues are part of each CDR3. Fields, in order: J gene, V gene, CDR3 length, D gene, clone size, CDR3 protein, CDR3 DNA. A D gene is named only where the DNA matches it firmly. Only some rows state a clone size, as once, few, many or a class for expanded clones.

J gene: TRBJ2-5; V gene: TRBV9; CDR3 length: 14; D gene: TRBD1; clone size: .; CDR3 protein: CASSLGQGKETQYF; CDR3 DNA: TGTGCCAGCAGCTTGGGACAGGGGAAGGAGACCCAGTACTTC
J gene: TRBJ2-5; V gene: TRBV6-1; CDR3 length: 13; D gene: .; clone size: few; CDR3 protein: CASMRLTQETQYF; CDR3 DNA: TGTGCCAGCATGAGGCTCACTCAAGAGACCCAGTACTTC
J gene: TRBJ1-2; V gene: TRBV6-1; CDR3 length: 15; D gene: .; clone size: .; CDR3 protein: CASSTYLEGVYGYTF; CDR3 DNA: TGTGCCAGCAGCACCTATCTGGAGGGGGTTTATGGCTACACCTTC
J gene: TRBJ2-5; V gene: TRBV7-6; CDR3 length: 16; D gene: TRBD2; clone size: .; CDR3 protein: CASSFGGMGDQETQYF; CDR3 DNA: TGTGCCAGCAGCTTCGGGGGGATGGGGGACCAAGAGACCCAGTACTTC
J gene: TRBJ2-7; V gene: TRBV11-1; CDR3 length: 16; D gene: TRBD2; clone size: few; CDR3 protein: CASSRGLAGRSYEQYF; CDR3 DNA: TGTGCCAGCAGCCGTGGACTAGCGGGTCGCTCCTACGAGCAGTACTTC
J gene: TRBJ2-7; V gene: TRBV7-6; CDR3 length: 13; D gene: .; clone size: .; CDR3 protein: CASSLMTGSEQYF; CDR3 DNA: TGTGCCAGCAGCTTAATGACGGGGAGCGAGCAGTACTTC
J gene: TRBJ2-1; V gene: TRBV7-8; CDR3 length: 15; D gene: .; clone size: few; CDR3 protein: CASSSNRWRFHEQFF; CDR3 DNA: TGTGCCAGCAGCTCGAACAGGTGGCGTTTTCATGAGCAGTTCTTC
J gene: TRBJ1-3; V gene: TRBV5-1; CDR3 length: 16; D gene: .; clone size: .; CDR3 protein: CASSLAGGLSGNTIYF; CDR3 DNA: TGCGCCAGCAGCTTGGCCGGGGGACTCTCTGGAAACACCATATATTTT
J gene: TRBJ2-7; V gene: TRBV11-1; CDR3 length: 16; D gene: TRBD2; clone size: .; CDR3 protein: CASSAPLAGAFYEQYF; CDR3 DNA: TGTGCCAGCAGCGCTCCACTAGCGGGAGCCTTCTACGAGCAGTACTTC
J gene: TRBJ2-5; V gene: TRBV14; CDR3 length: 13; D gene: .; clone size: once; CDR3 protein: CASSRGLLKTQYF; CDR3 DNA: TGTGCCAGCAGCCGTGGACTACTGAAGACCCAGTACTTC
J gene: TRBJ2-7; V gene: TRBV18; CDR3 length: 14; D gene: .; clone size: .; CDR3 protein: CASSLAASGAQQYF; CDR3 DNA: TGTGCCAGCTCACTAGCCGCTTCTGGGGCCCAGCAGTACTTC
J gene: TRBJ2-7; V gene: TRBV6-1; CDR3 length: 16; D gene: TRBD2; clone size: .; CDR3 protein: CASSAVLAGVSYEQYF; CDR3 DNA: TGTGCCAGCAGTGCAGTACTAGCGGGAGTTTCCTACGAGCAGTACTTC
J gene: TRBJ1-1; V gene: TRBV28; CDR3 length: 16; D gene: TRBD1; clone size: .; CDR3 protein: CASSSIPGQMNTEAFF; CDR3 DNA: TGTGCCAGCAGCTCTATACCGGGACAGATGAACACTGAAGCTTTCTTT
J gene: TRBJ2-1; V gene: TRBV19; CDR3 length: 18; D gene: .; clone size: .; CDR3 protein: CASSMGRSHHFPYNEQFF; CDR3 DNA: TGTGCCAGTAGTATGGGCAGGTCCCATCATTTTCCCTACAATGAGCAGTTCTTC
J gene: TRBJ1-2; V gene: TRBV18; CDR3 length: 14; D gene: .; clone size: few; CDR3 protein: CASSPPDGWDGYTF; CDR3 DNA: TGTGCCAGCTCACCACCGGACGGGTGGGATGGCTACACCTTC
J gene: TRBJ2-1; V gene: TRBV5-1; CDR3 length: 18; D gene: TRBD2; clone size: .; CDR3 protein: CASSLQGLAGGARGEQFF; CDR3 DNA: TGCGCCAGCAGCCTACAAGGACTAGCGGGAGGTGCCCGGGGGGAGCAGTTCTTC
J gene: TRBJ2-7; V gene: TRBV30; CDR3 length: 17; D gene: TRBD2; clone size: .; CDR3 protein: CAWSRGRDSGRYGEQYF; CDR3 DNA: TGTGCCTGGAGTAGGGGTCGGGATAGCGGGAGGTACGGCGAGCAGTACTTC
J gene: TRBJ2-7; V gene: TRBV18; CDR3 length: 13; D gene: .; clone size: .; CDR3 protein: CASSPQTDYEQYF; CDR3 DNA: TGTGCCAGCTCACCGCAGACAGACTACGAGCAGTACTTC
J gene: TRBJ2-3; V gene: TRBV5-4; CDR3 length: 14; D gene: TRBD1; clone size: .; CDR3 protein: CASSRTGGTDTQYF; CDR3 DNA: TGTGCCAGCAGCCGTACAGGGGGCACAGATACGCAGTATTTT
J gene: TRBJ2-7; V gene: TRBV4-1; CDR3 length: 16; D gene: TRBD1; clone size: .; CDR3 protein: CASSQDLGGASYEQYF; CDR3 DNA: TGCGCCAGCAGCCAAGATCTAGGGGGCGCCTCCTACGAGCAGTACTTC
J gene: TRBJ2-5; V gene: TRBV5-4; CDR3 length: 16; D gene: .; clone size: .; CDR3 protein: CASSLRLGYSRETQYF; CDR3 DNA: TGTGCCAGCAGCTTGAGGCTCGGGTATTCTAGGGAGACCCAGTACTTC
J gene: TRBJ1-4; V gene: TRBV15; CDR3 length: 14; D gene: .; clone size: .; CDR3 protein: CATSLERVGEKLFF; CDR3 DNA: TGTGCCACCAGCCTTGAGAGGGTCGGTGAAAAACTGTTTTTT
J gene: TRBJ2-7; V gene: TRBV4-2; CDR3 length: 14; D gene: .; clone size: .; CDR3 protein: CASSQEVLDYEQYF; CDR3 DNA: TGTGCCAGCAGCCAAGAGGTACTAGACTACGAGCAGTACTTC
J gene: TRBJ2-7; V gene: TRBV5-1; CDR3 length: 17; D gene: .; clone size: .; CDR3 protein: CASSREISAGGLSGQYF; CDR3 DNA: TGCGCCAGCAGCAGGGAGATATCGGCAGGGGGGCTCTCCGGGCAGTACTTC
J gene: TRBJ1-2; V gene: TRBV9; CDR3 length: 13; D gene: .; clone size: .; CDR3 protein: CASSVYGSGGYTF; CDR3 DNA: TGTGCCAGCAGCGTTTACGGAAGTGGAGGCTACACCTTC
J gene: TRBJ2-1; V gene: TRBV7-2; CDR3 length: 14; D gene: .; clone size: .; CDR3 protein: CASSLIAAYNEQFF; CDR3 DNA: TGTGCCAGCAGCTTAATCGCAGCCTACAATGAGCAGTTCTTC
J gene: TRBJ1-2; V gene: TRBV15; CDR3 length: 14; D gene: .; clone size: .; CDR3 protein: CATSRDLGSDGYTF; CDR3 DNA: TGTGCCACCAGCAGAGATCTCGGTAGTGATGGCTACACCTTC
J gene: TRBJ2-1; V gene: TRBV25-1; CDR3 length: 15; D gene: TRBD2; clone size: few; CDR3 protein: CASETSGASYNEQFF; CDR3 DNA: TGTGCCAGTGAGACTAGCGGGGCCTCCTACAATGAGCAGTTCTTC
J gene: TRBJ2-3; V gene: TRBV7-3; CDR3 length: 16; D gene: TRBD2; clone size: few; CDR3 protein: CASSRSSGGGTDTQYF; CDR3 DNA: TGTGCCAGCAGCCGTTCTAGCGGAGGGGGCACAGATACGCAGTATTTT
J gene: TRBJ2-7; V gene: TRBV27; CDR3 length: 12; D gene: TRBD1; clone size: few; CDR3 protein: CASGRDRDEQYF; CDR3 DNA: TGTGCCAGCGGCCGGGACAGGGACGAGCAGTACTTC
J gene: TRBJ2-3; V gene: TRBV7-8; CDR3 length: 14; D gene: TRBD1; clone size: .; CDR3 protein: CASSVRGQGDTQYF; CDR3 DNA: TGTGCCAGCAGCGTCAGGGGGCAGGGTGATACGCAGTATTTT
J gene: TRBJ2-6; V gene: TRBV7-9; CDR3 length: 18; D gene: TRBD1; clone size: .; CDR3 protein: CASSLVQGANSGANVLTF; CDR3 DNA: TGTGCCAGCAGCTTAGTCCAGGGGGCTAACTCTGGGGCCAACGTCCTGACTTTC
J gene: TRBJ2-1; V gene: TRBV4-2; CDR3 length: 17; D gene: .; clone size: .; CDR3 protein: CASSPGSGTPTYNEQFF; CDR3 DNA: TGTGCCAGCAGCCCAGGCAGTGGGACACCGACCTACAATGAGCAGTTCTTC
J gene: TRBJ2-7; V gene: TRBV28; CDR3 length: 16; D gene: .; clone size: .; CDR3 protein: CASSSDRSWFYDEQYF; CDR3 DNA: TGTGCCAGCAGTTCCGACAGGTCCTGGTTTTACGACGAGCAGTACTTC
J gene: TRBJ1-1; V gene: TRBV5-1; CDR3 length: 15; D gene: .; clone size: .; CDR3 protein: CASSLQGIGGTEAFF; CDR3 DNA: TGCGCCAGCAGCCTGCAGGGGATCGGGGGCACTGAAGCTTTCTTT
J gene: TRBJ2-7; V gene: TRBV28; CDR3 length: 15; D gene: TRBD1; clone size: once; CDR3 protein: CASSFGGTGRHEQYF; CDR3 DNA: TGTGCCAGCAGTTTCGGTGGGACAGGGAGACACGAGCAGTACTTC
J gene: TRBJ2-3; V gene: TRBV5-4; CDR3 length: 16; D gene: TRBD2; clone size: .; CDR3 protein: CASSQTSGTPGGTQYF; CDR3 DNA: TGTGCCAGCAGCCAGACTAGCGGGACTCCTGGCGGTACGCAGTATTTT
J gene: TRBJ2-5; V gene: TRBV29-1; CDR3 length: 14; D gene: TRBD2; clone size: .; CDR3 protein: CGVRGGGGQETQYF; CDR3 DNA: TGCGGAGTGCGGGGGGGCGGAGGGCAAGAGACCCAGTACTTC
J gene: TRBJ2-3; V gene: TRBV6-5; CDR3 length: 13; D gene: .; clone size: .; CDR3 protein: CASSLSGPDTQYF; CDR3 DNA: TGTGCCAGCAGCCTTTCGGGCCCCGATACGCAGTATTTT
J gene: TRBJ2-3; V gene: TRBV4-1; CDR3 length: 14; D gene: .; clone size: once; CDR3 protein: CASSPPMAGDTQYF; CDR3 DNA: TGCGCCAGCAGCCCACCTATGGCCGGGGATACGCAGTATTTT
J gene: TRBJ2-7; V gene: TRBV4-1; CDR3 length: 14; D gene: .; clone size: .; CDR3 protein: CASSQELDPYEQYF; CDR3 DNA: TGCGCCAGCAGCCAAGAGCTAGACCCCTACGAGCAGTACTTC
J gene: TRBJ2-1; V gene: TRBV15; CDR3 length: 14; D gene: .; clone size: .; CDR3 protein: CATEVGQRGNEQFF; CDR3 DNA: TGTGCCACCGAGGTCGGACAAAGGGGCAATGAGCAGTTCTTC
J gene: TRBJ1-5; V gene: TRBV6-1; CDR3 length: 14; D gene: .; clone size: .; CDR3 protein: CASSPQTGIGPQHF; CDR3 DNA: TGTGCCAGCAGTCCACAGACCGGGATCGGGCCCCAGCATTTT
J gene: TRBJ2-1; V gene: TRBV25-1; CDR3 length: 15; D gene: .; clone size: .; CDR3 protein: CASSESRGGYNEQFF; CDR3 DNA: TGTGCCAGCAGTGAAAGCAGGGGAGGGTACAATGAGCAGTTCTTC
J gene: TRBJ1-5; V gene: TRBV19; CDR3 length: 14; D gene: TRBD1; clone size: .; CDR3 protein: CASRQTGENQPQHF; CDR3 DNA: TGTGCCAGTAGGCAGACAGGGGAAAATCAGCCCCAGCATTTT
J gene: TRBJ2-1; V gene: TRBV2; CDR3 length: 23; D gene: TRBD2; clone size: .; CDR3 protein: CASSARAGGGLAGGPRSYNEQFF; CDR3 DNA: TGTGCCAGCAGTGCCCGGGCAGGGGGCGGTCTAGCGGGAGGTCCACGCTCCTACAATGAGCAGTTCTTC
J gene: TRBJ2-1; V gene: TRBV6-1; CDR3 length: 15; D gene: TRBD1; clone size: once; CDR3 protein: CASSGDRGSYNEQFF; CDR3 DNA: TGTGCCAGCAGTGGGGACAGGGGAAGCTACAATGAGCAGTTCTTC
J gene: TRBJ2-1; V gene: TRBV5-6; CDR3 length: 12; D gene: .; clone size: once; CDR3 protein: CASSFEWNEQFF; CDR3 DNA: TGTGCCAGCAGCTTTGAGTGGAATGAGCAGTTCTTC
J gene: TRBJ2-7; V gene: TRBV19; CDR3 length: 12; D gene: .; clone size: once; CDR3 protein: CATTALAYEQYF; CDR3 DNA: TGTGCCACTACAGCCTTGGCCTACGAGCAGTACTTC
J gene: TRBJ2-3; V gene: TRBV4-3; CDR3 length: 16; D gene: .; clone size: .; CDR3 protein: CASSQDRGNRADTQYF; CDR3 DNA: TGCGCCAGCAGCCAAGATAGGGGGAACAGGGCCGATACGCAGTATTTT